These 9 T cell receptor beta chains were sequenced from one sample in a study of T-cell reconstitution after alpha-beta-depleted transplantation in children. Preparation of the TCRbeta library used unique molecular identifiers. TCRdb re-called the PCR reads through MiXCR, storing one row per CDR3 protein. The table includes some 500,000 distinct CDR3 sequences, about 16% detected once. The sample here was PBMCs from the stem cell graft donor, taken from the stem cell graft. The receptors were sampled from a human donor who donated a stem cell graft to a child with acute lymphoblastic leukemia.

This clonotype occurred a few times. The chain uses TRBV13 and TRBJ2-3; the D is unclear. Trimming took off 2 bases at V and 4 bases at J, with 7 bases between the two ends. CDR1 PRHDT and CDR2 FYEKMQ come from the germline V gene (reference sequence). CDR3 length: 13 amino acids. CDR3 in amino acids: CASSLSDADTQYF. The CDR3 nucleotides read TGTGCCAGCAGCTTATCGGACGCAGATACGCAGTATTTT.

V gene TRBV12-3 or TRBV12-4 combines with J gene TRBJ1-3; tentatively, D is TRBD1 (5 bases). The CDR3 contains 15 residues. The V gene lost 4 bases and the J gene lost 2 bases, with 12 bases spanning the gap. CDR3 region: CASSSRDSAGNTIYF. For the CDR3, the DNA is TGTGCCAGCAGTTCCAGGGATTCAGCTGGAAACACCATATATTTT.

This clonotype has more than one count but fewer than ten. This sequence joins TRBV3-1 and TRBJ2-3; D is possibly TRBD2 (6 bases). The CDR3 length is 17 residues. Germline V lookup: CDR1 LGHDT, CDR2 YNNKEL (reference sequence). V lost 6 bases to trimming and J lost 0 bases, with 19 bases between them. For the CDR3, the DNA is TGTGCCAGCAGTCGAAAGCCGTGGGACTTTAGCACAGATACGCAGTATTTT. Protein sequence: CASSRKPWDFSTDTQYF.

In its sample, this clonotype was seen a few times. This sequence joins TRBV2 and TRBJ2-7; 8 bases are a match to TRBD2. Germline values: CDR1 SNHLY, CDR2 FYNNEI. This CDR3 comprises 16 residues. V trimming: 2 bases; J trimming: 0 bases; junction bases outside the gene matches: 6. This CDR3 reads CASSERSTSVSYEQYF. CDR3 DNA sequence: TGTGCCAGCAGTGAAAGGTCGACTAGCGTCTCCTACGAGCAGTACTTC.

This clonotype has just a few counts. This chain links TRBV5-1 with TRBJ2-1; TRBD2 matches 11 bases. V lost 3 bases, J lost 9 bases, and 11 bases stayed unmatched. CDR1 is SGHRS and CDR2 is YFSETQ in the germline V gene. The CDR3 loop spans 16 amino acids. CDR3 amino acids: CASSSPVAGGFIEQFF. The CDR3, as DNA: TGCGCCAGCAGCTCGCCAGTAGCGGGAGGGTTCATTGAGCAGTTCTTC. Full variable domain (remainder filled in from reference TRBV5-1 and TRBJ2-1): KAGVTQTPRYLIKTRGQQVTLSCSPISGHRSVSWYQQTPGQGLQFLFEYFSETQRNKGNFPGRFSGRQFSNSRSEMNVSTLELGDSALYLCASSSPVAGGFIEQFFGPGTRLTVL.

This clonotype came up a few times. This chain uses TRBV4-1 with TRBJ2-5; 14 bases fit TRBD2. From germline, CDR1 is MGHRA and CDR2 YSYEKL. This CDR3 has 17 residues. The V gene end was trimmed by 2 bases and the J gene end by 1 base; junction bases not matched to a gene: 3. Here the CDR3 reads CASSQLGLAGVQETQYF. The CDR3 nucleotides are TGCGCCAGCAGCCAATTGGGACTAGCGGGAGTCCAAGAGACCCAGTACTTC.

The chain has TRBV4-1 and TRBJ2-1, with D possibly being TRBD1 or TRBD2 (5 bases each). Per germline, CDR1 MGHRA and CDR2 YSYEKL. Trimming took 8 bases from V and 7 from J, leaving 18 bases between them. The CDR3 sequence is 14 residues long. The CDR3 nucleotides read TGCGCCAGCCAAAGGGACCCCGTCCAAAATGAGCAGTTCTTC. Amino acids: CASQRDPVQNEQFF.

The V and J genes are TRBV19 and TRBJ2-7; no clear D gene. The CDR3 contains 14 residues. CDR1 and CDR2 (germline): LNHDA, SQIVND (reference sequence). The ends were cut back, 3 bases at V and 4 bases at J, with 13 bases in the middle. The CDR3: CASSIDAEVYEQYF. CDR3 bases: TGTGCCAGTAGTATCGATGCAGAAGTGTACGAGCAGTACTTC.

This clonotype came up a few times. This chain connects TRBV6-2 or TRBV6-3 to TRBJ2-5; D call uncertain. Trimming took 0 bases from V and 1 from J, leaving 24 bases between them. Germline CDR1 is MNHEY and CDR2 is SVGEGT. The CDR3 covers 20 residues. The CDR3 sequence is CASSYSNDPQPVVTQETQYF. The CDR3 DNA reads as TGTGCCAGCAGTTACTCGAACGATCCTCAACCAGTCGTGACCCAAGAGACCCAGTACTTC.